The 21 T cell receptor beta chains below were found in one sample sequenced in a study of regulatory T cells in long-lasting Graves disease. Time point: persistent/refractory GD, antithyroid drugs over 5 years with positive TRAb. PBMC-derived RNA was used for the TCR library. Sequencing libraries for TCR beta were prepared with iRepertoire HTBI primers and Arm-PCR of CDR3 regions. TCRdb analysed the multiplex PCR reads with MiXCR anew, one entry per CDR3 protein. The data contain some 340,000 distinct CDR3 sequences, roughly 25% of them seen just once; the ten biggest clones take up less than 30%. This material consisted of peripheral blood mononuclear cells (PBMCs), taken when the disease was refractory, from a patient treated with antithyroid drugs. The origin of the receptors is a woman in her forties with Graves disease.

This clonotype was seen repeatedly, ten times or more. This rearrangement joins TRBV28 to TRBJ1-1; D not resolved. The CDR3 loop spans 13 amino acids. Trimming took off 3 bases at V and 3 bases at J, with 8 bases between the two ends. The germline V gene has CDR1 MDHEN and CDR2 SYDVKM. In DNA, the CDR3 is TGTGCCAGCAGTTTTTCGGGGTACACTGAAGCTTTCTTT. Residues: CASSFSGYTEAFF.

This clonotype was seen ten or more times. V gene TRBV12-3 or TRBV12-4 combines with J gene TRBJ1-5, with 7 bases that match TRBD1. J gave up 8 bases and V 6 bases, and 10 bases lay outside the gene matches. The CDR3 is 14 residues long. CDR3 nucleotides: TGTGCCAGCAGCTACCGACAGGGTCTGAAGCCCCAGCATTTT. Amino acids: CASSYRQGLKPQHF.

The chain uses TRBV2 and TRBJ2-1, with unresolved D. V was clipped by 6 bases and J by 9 bases, with 15 bases between them. CDR3 length: 13 amino acids. Germline V gives CDR1 SNHLY, CDR2 FYNNEI. The CDR3: CASRMTQGPEQFF. CDR3 DNA sequence: TGTGCCAGCAGGATGACTCAAGGTCCTGAGCAGTTCTTC.

This rearrangement joins TRBV5-8 to TRBJ2-3; TRBD2 matches at 7 bases. The germline gives CDR1 SGHTS, CDR2 YDEGEE. V shed 2 bases and J 0 bases; nucleotides not matched to a gene: 3. This CDR3 is 15 amino acids long. The CDR3 reads CASSLVGGSTDTQYF. CDR3 in DNA: TGTGCCAGCAGCTTAGTCGGGGGGAGCACAGATACGCAGTATTTT.

The V gene is TRBV25-1, the J gene TRBJ1-1, with unresolved D. V was trimmed by 6 bases and J by 3 bases, leaving 11 bases between them. Germline V gene lookup returns CDR1 MGHDK and CDR2 SYGVNS. This CDR3 is 13 amino acids long. The CDR3 nucleotides read TGTGCCAGCAGAGGCACACGGTACACTGAAGCTTTCTTT. Its translation: CASRGTRYTEAFF.

CDR3 sequence: CASSPSGLATSYNEQFF. CDR3 in DNA: TGTGCCAGCAGTCCCTCGGGACTAGCGACTTCTTACAATGAGCAGTTCTTC. This chain links TRBV27 with TRBJ2-1, with TRBD2 matching over 10 bases. V was clipped by 5 bases and J by 4 bases; unmatched bases: 11. Germline V gene sequence: CDR1 MNHEY, CDR2 SMNVEV (reference sequence). The CDR3 contains 17 residues.

The genes are TRBV7-9 and TRBJ2-5, with 12 bases that match TRBD2. V trimming: 5 bases; J trimming: 5 bases; junction bases outside the gene matches: 9. The CDR3 totals 16 residues. The germline V gene has CDR1 SEHNR and CDR2 FQNEAQ (reference sequence). The CDR3: CASSLGLAGFPETQYF. The CDR3 nucleotides read TGTGCCAGCAGCCTCGGACTAGCGGGATTTCCGGAGACCCAGTACTTC. Using reference TRBV7-9 and TRBJ2-5 for the parts outside the CDR3, the full variable domain is DTGVSQNPRHKITKRGQNVTFRCDPISEHNRLYWYRQTLGQGPEFLTYFQNEAQLEKSRLLSDRFSAERPKGSFSTLEIQRTEQGDSAMYLCASSLGLAGFPETQYFGPGTRLLVL.

This clonotype was seen at least ten times. The chain has TRBV29-1 and TRBJ2-2; D gene unclear. This CDR3 comprises 14 residues. The V gene's germline CDR1 is SQVTM and CDR2 ANQGSEA. The ends were cut back, 0 bases at V and 5 bases at J, with 10 bases in the middle. This CDR3 is CSVEDPSATGELFF. The CDR3 DNA follows: TGCAGCGTTGAAGATCCCTCCGCAACCGGGGAGCTGTTTTTT.

This chain uses TRBV10-3 with TRBJ1-5; no clear D gene. The CDR3 totals 12 residues. Trimming stripped 0 bases from V and 11 bases from J, with 8 bases between. Germline CDR1 is ENHRY and CDR2 is SYGVKD. The DNA of the CDR3 is TGTGCCATCAGTGAGTCGGGCTCTTCCCAGCATTTT. This gives the protein CAISESGSSQHF.

V is TRBV11-2 and J is TRBJ2-3; possibly TRBD2 for D (5 bases). This CDR3 is built from 17 residues. V lost 5 bases and J lost 6, with 24 bases in between. The germline V gene has CDR1 SGHAT and CDR2 FQNNGV. The DNA of the CDR3 is TGTGCCAGCAGCCTCCGGACTGGCAGGCGCTTTGCGGATACGCAGTATTTT. Encoded protein: CASSLRTGRRFADTQYF.

This sequence joins TRBV20-1 and TRBJ2-3, with 8 bases fitting TRBD2. Trimming cost V 5 bases and J 0 bases; bases outside gene matches: 7. The CDR3 length is 15 residues. Germline V lookup: CDR1 DFQATT, CDR2 SNEGSKA (reference sequence). The CDR3 nucleotides read TGCAGTGCTGCGAAGCGGGAGAGGAGCACAGATACGCAGTATTTT. It yields the protein CSAAKRERSTDTQYF.

The chain recombines TRBV28 with TRBJ2-7, with 9 bases lining up with TRBD2. Germline V gene sequence: CDR1 MDHEN, CDR2 SYDVKM. The V and J ends lost 7 bases and 4 bases, in that order; junction bases with no gene match: 14. The CDR3 runs to 16 residues. The CDR3 region has the DNA TGTGCCAGCATCTTTAGCGGGAGATCTGTGTGGTACGAGCAGTACTTC. Translated, it gives CASIFSGRSVWYEQYF.

At least ten counts were recorded for this clonotype. The chain carries TRBV12-3 or TRBV12-4 and TRBJ1-5; D possibly corresponds to TRBD1 (5 bases). The CDR3 spans 14 residues. The ends were cut back, 2 bases at V and 4 bases at J, with 9 bases in the middle. The CDR3 loop reads CASSLKGENQPQHF. The CDR3 DNA reads as TGTGCCAGCAGTTTAAAAGGGGAGAATCAGCCCCAGCATTTT.

The CDR3 loop is CASSEMGVGKLTDTQYF. As DNA, the CDR3 is TGTGCCAGCAGCGAGATGGGGGTGGGGAAACTCACAGATACGCAGTATTTT. The chain has TRBV7-2 and TRBJ2-3; either TRBD1 or TRBD2 may supply D (5 bases each). CDR1 SGHTA and CDR2 FQGNSA come from the germline V gene. The CDR3 is 17 residues long. V dropped 5 bases and J dropped 2 bases, with 20 bases sitting between them.

V usage is TRBV19 and J usage is TRBJ1-4, with TRBD1 matching over 11 bases. Germline loops: CDR1 LNHDA, CDR2 SQIVND (reference sequence). After removal of 8 bases from V and 2 bases from J, the junction contained 4 bases not matched to a gene. This CDR3 has 15 residues. This chain's CDR3 is CASLDRGRTNEKLFF. The CDR3 bases are TGTGCCAGTTTGGACAGGGGGCGGACTAATGAAAAACTGTTTTTT.

This clonotype showed up many times. The J gene is TRBJ2-7, the V gene TRBV6-1; TRBD2 matches 11 bases. CDR1 is MNHNS, CDR2 SASEGT, per germline. After removal of 7 bases from V and 11 bases from J, the junction contained 13 bases not matched to a gene. The CDR3 totals 14 residues. CDR3 DNA: TGTGCCAGCACCCTTAAAGGGACTAGCGGAGAGAAGTACTTC. Its translation: CASTLKGTSGEKYF.

On this clonotype itself: A junction boundary mismatches the germline segment, possibly from a read error. The chain combines TRBV12-3 or TRBV12-4 with TRBJ1-1, with D maybe TRBD1 (5 bases). The CDR3 is 14 residues long. The CDR3 spells CDRGGDSKNTEAFF. CDR3 DNA: TGCGACAGAGGCGGAGACTCTAAAAACACTGAAGCTTTCTTT.

The chain uses TRBV5-5 and TRBJ2-7, with D perhaps TRBD1 (6 bases). The V and J ends lost 3 bases and 3 bases respectively, with 19 bases between them. Germline loops: CDR1 SGHKS, CDR2 YYEKEE (reference sequence). This CDR3 is built from 16 residues. CDR3 amino acids: CASSSGHRAGRYEQYF. In nucleotides, the CDR3 is TGTGCCAGCAGCTCGGGACACCGGGCCGGACGCTACGAGCAGTACTTC. Using reference TRBV5-5 and TRBJ2-7 for the parts outside the CDR3, the full variable domain is DAGVTQSPTHLIKTRGQQVTLRCSPISGHKSVSWYQQVLGQGPQFIFQYYEKEERGRGNFPDRFSARQFPNYSSELNVNALLLGDSALYLCASSSGHRAGRYEQYFGPGTRLTVT.

This clonotype was seen repeatedly, ten times or more. CDR3 sequence: CASSLTSLSNQPQHF. The CDR3 coding sequence is TGTGCCAGCTCACTGACAAGTCTAAGCAATCAGCCCCAGCATTTT. The J gene is TRBJ1-5, the V gene TRBV6-1; D remains ambiguous. Looked up from germline, CDR1 is MNHNS and CDR2 is SASEGT. The CDR3 runs to 15 residues. V was clipped by 8 bases and J by 1 base, with 15 bases between them.

This clonotype has a count of ten or more. This chain uses TRBV20-1 with TRBJ1-1; no clear D. Trimming took off 3 bases at V and 1 base at J, with 9 bases between the two ends. Germline V gene sequence: CDR1 DFQATT, CDR2 SNEGSKA (reference sequence). The CDR3 runs to 13 residues. CDR3 sequence: CSASAQTNTEAFF. DNA of the CDR3: TGCAGTGCTAGTGCACAGACGAACACTGAAGCTTTCTTT.

The chain uses TRBV10-1 and TRBJ2-7; D could derive from TRBD1 or TRBD2 (5 bases each). This CDR3 spans 15 amino acids. Germline V gene sequence: CDR1 WNHNN, CDR2 SYGVQD (reference sequence). The V end lost 0 bases, the J end lost 4 bases, and 13 bases lay between the germline ends. The CDR3 DNA reads TGCGCCAGCAGTGAGTCTCTCGGGGCGATTTACGAGCAGTACTTC. Translated, it gives CASSESLGAIYEQYF.